Detailed here is one T cell receptor (beta chain). Germline V lookup: CDR1 DFQATT, CDR2 SNEGSKA (reference sequence). The CDR3 sequence is 13 residues long. Trimming removed 1 base from V and 4 bases from J, with 10 bases in between. These data are taken from a study of regulatory T cells in long-lasting Graves disease. Time point indicated: newly diagnosed GD, antithyroid drugs for less than 3 months. Preparation of the TCR library used RNA extracted from PBMCs. With iRepertoire HTBI primers and Arm-PCR of CDR3 regions, TCR beta libraries were built. TCRdb passed the multiplex PCR reads through MiXCR, listing each CDR3 protein once. The repertoire has 400,000 to 500,000 distinct CDR3 sequences, 14% of them found once; the top ten carry approximately 17%. The same sample was also studied in work on T cells in Graves' hyperthyroidism and ophthalmopathy.

V gene TRBV20-1 combines with J gene TRBJ1-1; a possible D gene is TRBD1 (5 bases). The specimen was peripheral blood mononuclear cells (PBMCs), collected at new diagnosis, from a patient treated with antithyroid drugs. This receptor was taken from a woman between 50 and 59 years old with Graves disease. Here the CDR3 DNA reads TGCAGTGCTAGAGTGGCGGGGGGCACTGAAGCTTTCTTT. Amino acid sequence: CSARVAGGTEAFF.